This TCR beta chain was captured in a study of tumor and adjacent non-tumor tissue in lung cancer. Study-wide context: Around 4.2 million productive TCRbeta reads were obtained per sample on average.

The count of this clonotype is one. Its antigen is undetermined. At one of its ends the junction is not consistent with the germline gene, which may arise from a read error. No cell sorting was done before RNA was extracted from the tissue. More than 3 cm separated this lung sample from the edge of the tumor. TCRbeta libraries were built with three rounds of nested PCR, modified from ARM-PCR. One entry per CDR3 protein, called by TCRdb with MiXCR from the multiplex PCR reads. Of about 48,000 distinct CDR3 sequences in the sample, 55% to 65% were seen once. Whole-study results and caveats: Normal lung showed higher cumulative top 100 clone frequency than tumor.

This CDR3 region has 15 residues. Germline lookup yields CDR1 MGHRA and CDR2 YSYEKL. This rearrangement joins TRBV4-1 to TRBJ2-1; D gene uncertain. Sequencing was performed on distant non-tumor lung tissue. The clonotype was recovered from a woman in her 70s with non-small cell lung cancer. The CDR3 region is CASSQEGIQLEEKFF. The CDR3 region has the DNA TGCGCCAGCAGCCAAGAAGGGATCCAGCTGGAAGAGAAGTTCTTT.